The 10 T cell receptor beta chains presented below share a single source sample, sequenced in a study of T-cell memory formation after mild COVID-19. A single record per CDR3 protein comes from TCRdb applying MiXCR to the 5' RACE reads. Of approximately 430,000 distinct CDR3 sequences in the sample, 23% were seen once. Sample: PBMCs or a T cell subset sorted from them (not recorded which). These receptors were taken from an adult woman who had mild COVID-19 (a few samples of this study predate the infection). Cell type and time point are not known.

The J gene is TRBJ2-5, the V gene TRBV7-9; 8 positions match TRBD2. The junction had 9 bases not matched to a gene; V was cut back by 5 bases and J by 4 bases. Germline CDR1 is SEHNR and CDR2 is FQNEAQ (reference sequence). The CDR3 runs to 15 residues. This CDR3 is CASSPGGPFLETQYF. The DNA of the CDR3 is TGTGCCAGCAGCCCGGGGGGGCCTTTCTTAGAGACCCAGTACTTC.

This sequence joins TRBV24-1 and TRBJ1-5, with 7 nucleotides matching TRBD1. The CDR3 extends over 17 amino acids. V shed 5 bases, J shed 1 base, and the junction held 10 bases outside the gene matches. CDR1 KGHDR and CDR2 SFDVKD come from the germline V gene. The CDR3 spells CATSAGGRGRSNQPQHF. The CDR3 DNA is TGTGCCACCAGTGCTGGGGGGAGGGGGCGAAGCAATCAGCCCCAGCATTTT.

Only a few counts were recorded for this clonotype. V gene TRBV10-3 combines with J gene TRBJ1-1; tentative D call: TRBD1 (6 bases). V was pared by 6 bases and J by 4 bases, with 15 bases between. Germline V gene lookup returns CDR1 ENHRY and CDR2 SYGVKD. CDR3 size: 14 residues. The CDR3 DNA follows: TGTGCCATCAGGACCTACAGGGAGGGCACTGAAGCTTTCTTT. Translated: CAIRTYREGTEAFF.

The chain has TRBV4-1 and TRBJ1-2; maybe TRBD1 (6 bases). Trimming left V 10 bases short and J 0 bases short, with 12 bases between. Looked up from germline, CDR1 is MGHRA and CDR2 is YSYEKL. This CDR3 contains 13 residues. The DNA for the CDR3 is TGCGCCACCGGGGCAGGGGCTAACTATGGCTACACCTTC. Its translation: CATGAGANYGYTF.

CDR3 bases: TGCGCCAGCAGCTTATTTCGTTCACCCCTCCACTTT. As protein: CASSLFRSPLHF. This chain connects TRBV5-1 to TRBJ1-6; D unresolved. Trimming left V 2 bases short and J 9 bases short, with 6 bases between. Germline assignment: CDR1 SGHRS and CDR2 YFSETQ. The CDR3 spans 12 residues.

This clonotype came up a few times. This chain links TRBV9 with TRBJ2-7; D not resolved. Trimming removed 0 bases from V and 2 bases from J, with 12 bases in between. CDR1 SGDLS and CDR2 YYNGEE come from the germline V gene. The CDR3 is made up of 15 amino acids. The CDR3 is CASSVGSSGTYEQYF. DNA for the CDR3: TGTGCCAGCAGCGTAGGGTCCTCAGGAACCTACGAGCAGTACTTC.

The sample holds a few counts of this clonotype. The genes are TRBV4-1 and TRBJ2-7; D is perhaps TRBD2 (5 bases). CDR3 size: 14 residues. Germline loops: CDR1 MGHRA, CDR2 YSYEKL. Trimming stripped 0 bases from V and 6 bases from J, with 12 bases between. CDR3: CASSQDTGISEQYF. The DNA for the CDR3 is TGCGCCAGCAGCCAAGATACGGGGATCTCCGAGCAGTACTTC.

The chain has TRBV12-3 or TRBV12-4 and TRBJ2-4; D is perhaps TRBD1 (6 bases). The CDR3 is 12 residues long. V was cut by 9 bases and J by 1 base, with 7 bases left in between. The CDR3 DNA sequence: TGTGCCAGTACAGGGGCCAAAAACATTCAGTACTTC. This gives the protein CASTGAKNIQYF.

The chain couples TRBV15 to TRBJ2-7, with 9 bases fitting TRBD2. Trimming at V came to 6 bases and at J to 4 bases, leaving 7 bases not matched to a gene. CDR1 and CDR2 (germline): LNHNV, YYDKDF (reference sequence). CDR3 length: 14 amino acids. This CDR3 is CATRAASGAYEQYF. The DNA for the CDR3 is TGTGCCACCAGAGCGGCTAGCGGGGCGTACGAGCAGTACTTC.

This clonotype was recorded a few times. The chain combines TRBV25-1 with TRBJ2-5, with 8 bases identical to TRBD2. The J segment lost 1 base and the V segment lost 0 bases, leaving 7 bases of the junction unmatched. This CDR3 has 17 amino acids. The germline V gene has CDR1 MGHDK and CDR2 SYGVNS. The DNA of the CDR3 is TGTGCCAGCAGTGAATACGCCCCGGGGGGGGCCCAAGAGACCCAGTACTTC. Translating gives CASSEYAPGGAQETQYF.